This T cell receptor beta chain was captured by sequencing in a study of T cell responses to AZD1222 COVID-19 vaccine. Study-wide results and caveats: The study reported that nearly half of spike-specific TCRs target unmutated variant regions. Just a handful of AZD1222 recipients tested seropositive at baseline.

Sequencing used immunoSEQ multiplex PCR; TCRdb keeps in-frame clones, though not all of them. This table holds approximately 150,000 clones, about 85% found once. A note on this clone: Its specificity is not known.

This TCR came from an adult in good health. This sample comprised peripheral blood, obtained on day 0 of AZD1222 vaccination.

Here the CDR3 DNA reads TGCGCCAGCAAGGAGGGGCCCGTGAACACTGAAGCTTTCTTT. This codes for CASKEGPVNTEAFF. The J gene is TRBJ1-1, the V gene TRBV4-1; TRBD1 is a possible D gene (5 bases). The CDR3 sequence is 14 residues long. V gave up 7 bases and J gave up 0 bases, with 12 bases separating them. Germline V CDR1 and CDR2: MGHRA, YSYEKL.